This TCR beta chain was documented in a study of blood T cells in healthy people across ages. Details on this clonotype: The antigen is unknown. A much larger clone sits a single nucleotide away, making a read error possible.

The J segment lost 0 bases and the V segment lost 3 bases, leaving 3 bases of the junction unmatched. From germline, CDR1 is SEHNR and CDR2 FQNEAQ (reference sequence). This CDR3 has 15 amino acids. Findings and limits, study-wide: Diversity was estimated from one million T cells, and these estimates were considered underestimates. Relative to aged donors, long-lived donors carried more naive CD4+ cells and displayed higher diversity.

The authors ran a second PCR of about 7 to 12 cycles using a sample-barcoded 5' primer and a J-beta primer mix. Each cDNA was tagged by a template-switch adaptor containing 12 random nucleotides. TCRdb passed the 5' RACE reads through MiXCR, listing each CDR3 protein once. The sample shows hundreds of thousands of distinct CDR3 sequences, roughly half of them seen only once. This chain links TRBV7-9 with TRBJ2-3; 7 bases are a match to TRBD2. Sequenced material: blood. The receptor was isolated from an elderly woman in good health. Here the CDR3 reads CASSFPAGSTDTQYF. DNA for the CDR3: TGTGCCAGCAGCTTCCCAGCGGGGAGCACAGATACGCAGTATTTT.